This TCR beta chain came from a study of blood T cells in healthy people across ages (dated by TCRdb to the mid-2010s). Turning to the overall study: In model experiments, roughly one uniquely barcoded TCR beta cDNA molecule per two T cells was captured by template switching. Age-related changes in TCR beta repertoire diversity were measured in the study by deep sequencing normalized with unique cDNA molecular identifiers. The donors were divided into four age groups: young (average around 16 years), middle-aged (about 39), aged (roughly 66) and long-lived (82). Using the same blood draw, the study looked at two additional independent replicas of 1 million unique cDNA reads for two donors, one aged 18 to 29 and the other aged 80 or older. Here is what the overall study found, with its caveats: The long-lived group showed more naive CD4+ T cells, fewer expanded clones and increased TCR diversity than the aged group, suggesting age selection. Total diversity estimates from one million sequenced T cells were considered lower bounds and underestimates. Because the CMV infection status of the donors was unknown, age-related changes in expanded clonotypes may potentially have been confounded. Conclusive comparison of naive and antigen-experienced compartments was prevented by the profiling of bulk unsorted PBMCs. As age increased, observed TCR beta diversity per million T cells dropped in a roughly linear way, and a significant reduction was already evident by age roughly 40. Observed TCR beta diversity correlated strongly with the percentage of naive T cells measured by flow cytometry.

The library was made by 5' RACE. The sequencer was an Illumina HiSeq 2500. The second PCR ran for about 6 to 11 cycles and used a J-beta primer mix along with a sample-barcoded 5' primer. A unique molecular identifier was introduced onto each TCR beta cDNA molecule by a template-switch 5' adaptor carrying 12 random nucleotides. Each sample yielded at least 3 million CDR3-containing paired-end reads. First-strand cDNA synthesis was performed from all RNA using the Mint cDNA synthesis kit, with priming by a TRBC-specific oligonucleotide. After uracil-DNA glycosylase treatment, a first 18-cycle PCR used universal primers M1SS and BC2_uni_R on all cDNA. In the source study's methods: For normalization, 1 million high-quality reads, each with a distinct molecular identifier, were randomly selected from each sample. Instead of being binned into consensus sequences, reads that shared molecular identifiers were thrown out. MiTCR, with a Q25 quality threshold and the strictest error-elimination algorithm, was used for CDR3 identification, clonotype clustering and error correction. Lower-bound total TCR beta diversity was estimated with a nonparametric unseen species model using Euler transformation. TCRdb passed the public sequencing reads through fastp at Q25 and MiXCR, retaining productive beta sequences. Rows with a matching CDR3 protein are joined into one entry that keeps the most common DNA and genes. Clone size and V and J calls follow TCRdb, not the original study. This sample is represented by about 800,000 distinct CDR3 sequences; roughly 25% of them were singletons. The biggest ten clones account for under 4.5% of the sample.

This clonotype came up a few times. Which antigen it targets is not known. Within one base of it there is no much larger clone, and no base qualities were kept. The donors were under 40 Caucasian individuals from Russia, aged roughly 6 to 90 years, who were systemically healthy. Each donor gave 9 to 10 milliliters of peripheral blood, collected into EDTA-treated Vacutainer tubes. Ficoll-Paque density-gradient centrifugation was used to isolate PBMCs, with at least 7 million per sample. Total RNA was extracted from PBMCs with Trizol reagent, with at least 5.5 micrograms obtained per sample. Naive CD45RAhigh/CD27high T cell percentages were measured by flow cytometry on a PBMC aliquot from every donor. Reading the germline V gene gives CDR1 MNHNS and CDR2 SASEGT. From its cysteine to its phenylalanine, the CDR3 spans 14 amino acids. Just CDR3 DNA is preserved here, 42 bases in frame from base 1. These data were also reused for a study on T cells of mothers and their children. The second study also describes: Donors were nine systemically healthy Caucasian individuals: three mothers and their six children. cDNA synthesis used all of the extracted RNA, with approximately 1.4 ug of RNA in each 15 ul reaction. In the second PCR, sample barcodes and 2-4 random nucleotides were introduced via the M1S primer. Each mother yielded over 8.5 million TCR beta CDR3 reads and each child some 3 million reads. Thymic selection similarly shapes TCR recombination output in related and unrelated pairs, with minor effect from inherited differences. Normalized repertoire overlap was always found to be slightly, but never significantly, higher in related mother-child pairs than in unrelated mother-child pairs. Persistent microchimeric T cell clones were not detected, at a sensitivity of approximately 100 clones per million clonotypes. To look for features that set related mother-child pairs apart from unrelated individuals, the researchers ran deep NGS to compare the TCR beta repertoires of mothers and children. On average, the children were roughly 11 +/- 4 years old, while the mothers were approximately 40 +/- 4 years old. After adapter ligation was performed with NEBNext reagents, the libraries were sequenced on an Illumina HiSeq 2000 with 100+100 nt paired-end reads. To avoid cross-contamination, the mother libraries and the child libraries were prepared a month apart and sequenced in separate runs. For each donor, between 500,000 and 2,000,000 distinct TCR beta clonotypes were identified. Naive TCR beta clonotypes were estimated from low-frequency clonotypes matched to each donor's FACS-determined naive share, without sorting.

The chain is assembled from TRBV6-1 and TRBJ2-1; TRBD1 aligns with 7 central bases. The end of the DNA is better explained by TRBJ2-7, so the J call may be wrong. Sequencing was carried out using blood. This receptor was identified in a boy between 5 and 17 years old in good health. The nucleotides read TGTGCCAGCAGCGCGGAGGACAGGAGCGACGAGCAGTACTTC. This encodes CASSAEDRSDEQYF.